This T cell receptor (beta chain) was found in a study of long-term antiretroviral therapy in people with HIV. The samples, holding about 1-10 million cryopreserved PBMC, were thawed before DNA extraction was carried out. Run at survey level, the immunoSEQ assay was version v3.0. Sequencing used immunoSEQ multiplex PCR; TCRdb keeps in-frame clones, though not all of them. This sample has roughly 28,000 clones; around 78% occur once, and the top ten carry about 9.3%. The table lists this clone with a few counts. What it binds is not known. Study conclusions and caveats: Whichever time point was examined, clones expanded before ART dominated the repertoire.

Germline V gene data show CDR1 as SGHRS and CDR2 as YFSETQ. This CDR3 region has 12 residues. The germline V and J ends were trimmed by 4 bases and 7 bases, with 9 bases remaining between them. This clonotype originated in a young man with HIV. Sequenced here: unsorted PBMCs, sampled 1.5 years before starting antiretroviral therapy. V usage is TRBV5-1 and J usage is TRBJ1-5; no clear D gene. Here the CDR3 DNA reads TGCGCCAGCAGCCTAATAAACCAGCCCCAGCATTTT. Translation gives CASSLINQPQHF.